Listed here are 15 T cell receptor beta chains from one sample, sequenced in a study of blood T cell repertoires in COVID-19. The repertoire was sequenced with immunoSEQ multiplex PCR; TCRdb's copy has only in-frame clones and lacks some. Found here are roughly 89,000 clones, more than 80% of them singletons; the top ten hold about a tenth. The sequencing sample was made of peripheral blood. These receptors came from a woman aged 70-85 years with acute or convalescent COVID-19.

The rearrangement links TRBV2 to TRBJ1-5; D gene unclear. V was pared by 6 bases and J by 3 bases, with 15 bases between. The germline gives CDR1 SNHLY, CDR2 FYNNEI. The CDR3 contains 15 residues. The CDR3 here is CASSPTAGINQPQHF. CDR3 nucleotide sequence: TGTGCCAGCAGCCCGACCGCCGGGATCAATCAGCCCCAGCATTTT.

The gene calls are TRBV27 and TRBJ1-1; D might be TRBD1 (5 bases). Germline V gene data show CDR1 as MNHEY and CDR2 as SMNVEV (reference sequence). CDR3 length: 13 amino acids. V dropped 5 bases and J dropped 6 bases, with 13 bases sitting between them. Written as DNA, the CDR3 is TGTGCCAGCAGTCCCCACAGGACCTCTGAAGCTTTCTTT. Its translation: CASSPHRTSEAFF.

The table lists this clone with a count of one. The chain is built from TRBV30 and TRBJ1-5; no firm D call. CDR1 and CDR2 (germline): GTSNPN, SVGIG (reference sequence). The CDR3 runs to 13 residues. Trimming pared 0 bases from V and 3 bases from J, leaving 6 bases between. The CDR3 sequence is CAWSVQINQPQHF. CDR3 nucleotides: TGTGCCTGGAGTGTACAGATCAATCAGCCCCAGCATTTT. Supplemented by reference TRBV30 and TRBJ1-5, the full variable domain reads SQTIHQWPATLVQPVGSPLSLECTVEGTSNPNLYWYRQAAGRGLQLLFYSVGIGQISSEVPQNLSASRPQDRQFILSSKKLLLSDSGFYLCAWSVQINQPQHFGDGTRLSIL.

This chain uses TRBV5-5 with TRBJ1-1; 9 bases agree with TRBD1. This CDR3 contains 16 residues. With V trimmed by 4 bases and J by 2 bases, 9 bases remained unmatched. Germline CDR1 reads SGHKS; CDR2 reads YYEKEE (reference sequence). DNA of the CDR3: TGTGCCAGCAGCCCCCCGGGACAGGGTAGTAACACTGAAGCTTTCTTT. It specifies CASSPPGQGSNTEAFF.

V usage is TRBV25-1 and J usage is TRBJ1-6; a weak D match, TRBD1 (5 bases). Germline assignment: CDR1 MGHDK and CDR2 SYGVNS. The CDR3 sequence is 13 residues long. V gave up 3 bases and J gave up 10 bases, with 10 bases separating them. CDR3 region: CASSEGGSSPLHF. As DNA, the CDR3 is TGTGCCAGCAGTGAGGGGGGAAGCTCACCCCTCCACTTT. Using reference TRBV25-1 and TRBJ1-6 for the parts outside the CDR3, the full variable domain is EADIYQTPRYLVIGTGKKITLECSQTMGHDKMYWYQQDPGMELHLIHYSYGVNSTEKGDLSSESTVSRIRTEHFPLTLESARPSHTSQYLCASSEGGSSPLHFGNGTRLTVT.

In the case of this clone: Distinct nucleotide sequences in the sample also encode this CDR3. V gene TRBV9 combines with J gene TRBJ2-7; D call uncertain. The CDR3 length is 13 residues. Trimming took 0 bases from V and 3 from J, leaving 7 bases between them. CDR1 SGDLS and CDR2 YYNGEE come from the germline V gene. CDR3 protein: CASSVAPGYEQYF. The CDR3 DNA sequence: TGTGCCAGCAGCGTAGCTCCGGGCTACGAGCAGTACTTC.

The CDR3 sequence: CASSTIDRADGYTF. The CDR3 nucleotides read TGTGCCAGCAGTACCATAGACAGGGCTGACGGCTACACCTTC. The V call is TRBV6-5, the J call TRBJ1-2; 7 bases line up with TRBD1. V dropped 5 bases and J dropped 8; count of bases not matched to a gene: 11. Germline V gene lookup returns CDR1 MNHEY and CDR2 SVGAGI. This CDR3 region has 14 residues.

This chain links TRBV5-4 with TRBJ1-3, with a possible D match to TRBD1 (6 bases). With 2 bases removed from V and 4 bases from J, the gap between germline ends came to 7 bases. Germline lookup yields CDR1 SGHNT and CDR2 YYREEE (reference sequence). This CDR3 has 13 residues. CDR3 amino acids: CASSLQGGNTIYF. In nucleotides, the CDR3 is TGTGCCAGCAGCTTACAGGGAGGAAACACCATATATTTT. The variable domain in full, with the rest retrieved from reference TRBV5-4 and TRBJ1-3, is ETGVTQSPTHLIKTRGQQVTLRCSSQSGHNTVSWYQQALGQGPQFIFQYYREEENGRGNFPPRFSGLQFPNYSSELNVNALELDDSALYLCASSLQGGNTIYFGEGSWLTVV.

The CDR3 DNA sequence: TGCGCCAGCAGCTTGGGGGACAGAACCCTAGATACGCAGTATTTT. Its translation is CASSLGDRTLDTQYF. The chain has TRBV5-1 and TRBJ2-3, with TRBD1 matching over 7 bases. Per germline, CDR1 SGHRS and CDR2 YFSETQ. The V gene end was trimmed by 0 bases and the J gene end by 5 bases; junction bases not matched to a gene: 6. This CDR3 contains 15 residues.

This clone was detected a few times. This rearrangement joins TRBV19 to TRBJ1-2, with D maybe TRBD1 (5 bases). Germline V gene sequence: CDR1 LNHDA, CDR2 SQIVND (reference sequence). V gave up 5 bases and J gave up 2 bases, with 12 bases separating them. This CDR3 has 14 residues. The CDR3 sequence: CASSLGGWNYGYTF. In DNA form, the CDR3 reads TGTGCCAGTAGTCTCGGGGGTTGGAACTATGGCTACACCTTC.

The rearrangement links TRBV30 to TRBJ1-5; possible D gene TRBD1, 5 bases. V lost 3 bases to trimming and J lost 1 base, with 10 bases between them. Looked up from germline, CDR1 is GTSNPN and CDR2 is SVGIG (reference sequence). The CDR3 runs to 14 residues. CDR3 amino acids: CAWRQGRSNQPQHF. In DNA, the CDR3 is TGTGCCTGGAGGCAGGGTAGGAGCAATCAGCCCCAGCATTTT.

V and J are TRBV5-1 and TRBJ1-5; 9 positions match TRBD1. Per the germline V gene, CDR1 is SGHRS and CDR2 is YFSETQ. This CDR3 comprises 15 residues. V gave up 0 bases and J gave up 8 bases; unmatched junction bases: 6. The CDR3 DNA sequence: TGCGCCAGCAGCTTGGCTCCGGGACAGGGAAAGCCCCAGCATTTT. Translated, it gives CASSLAPGQGKPQHF.

This chain joins TRBV7-2 and TRBJ1-2; maybe TRBD1 (5 bases). The V end lost 5 bases, the J end lost 3 bases, and 10 bases lay between the germline ends. Germline V gives CDR1 SGHTA, CDR2 FQGNSA. The CDR3 has 13 amino acids. The CDR3 DNA sequence: TGTGCCAGCAGCCTAGGGGCTGACTATGGCTACACCTTC. It translates to CASSLGADYGYTF.

This rearrangement joins TRBV2 to TRBJ2-7; D may be TRBD1 (6 bases). V lost 6 bases to trimming and J lost 6 bases, with 12 bases between them. CDR1 SNHLY and CDR2 FYNNEI come from the germline V gene. The CDR3 extends over 12 amino acids. The CDR3 region has the DNA TGTGCCAGCAGACTCACAGGGACCGAGCAGTACTTC. It yields the protein CASRLTGTEQYF.

The chain uses TRBV6-5 and TRBJ1-6, with TRBD1 matching 7 bases. The CDR3 runs to 14 residues. Germline CDR1 reads MNHEY; CDR2 reads SVGAGI. Trimming took 5 bases from V and 11 from J; bases not matched to a gene: 9. The CDR3 DNA reads as TGTGCCAGCAGTCCGCGACAGGGTAGTACACCCCTCCACTTT. Its translation: CASSPRQGSTPLHF.